This TCR beta chain was recovered during a study of T cells in Graves' hyperthyroidism and ophthalmopathy. Background on the study: Before treatment of any kind, peripheral blood was taken at initial diagnosis.

The study based diagnoses on clinical symptoms, serum thyroxine and TRAb, thyroid ultrasound and orbital computed tomography. This clonotype was recorded many times. TCR beta CDR3 regions were amplified from RNA transcripts. TCR CDR3 underwent first-round RT-PCR with the HTBI primer set. TCRdb reprocessed the multiplex PCR reads via MiXCR and lists one record per CDR3 protein. The data show approximately 380,000 distinct CDR3 sequences, 15% to 20% seen once. Sequenced sample: blood. This TCR was sampled from a woman younger than 30 with Graves' hyperthyroidism.

CDR3 nucleotide sequence: TGTGCCAGCAGTTTTAAGCGTAAAGAGACCCAGTACTTC. It specifies CASSFKRKETQYF. The chain recombines TRBV12-3 or TRBV12-4 with TRBJ2-5; no firm D call. V lost 3 bases and J lost 3, with 8 bases in between. The CDR3 has 13 residues.